Listed below are T cell receptor beta chains from one sample, sequenced in a study of T-cell reconstitution after alpha-beta-depleted transplantation in children. Each CDR3 protein is one row after TCRdb ran MiXCR on the PCR reads. Of about 340,000 distinct CDR3 sequences listed, 15% to 20% were seen once; the top ten hold roughly 40%. Sequenced material: PBMCs, mostly from graft donor cells, taken 360 days after TCRalphabeta/CD19-depleted stem cell transplant. The source is a male patient aged 2-15 years who had a stem cell transplant for acute lymphoblastic leukemia, so the T cells may come from the graft donor. CDR3s include the opening cysteine and the closing phenylalanine or tryptophan. D genes are given only for firm matches. Rows give clone size only sometimes, using once, few, many, or a class for an expanded clone.

v_call	d_call	j_call	clone_size	cdr3_length	cdr3_aa	cdr3_nt
TRBV5-6	.	TRBJ1-1	many	16	CASSPGSRRGYTEAFF	TGTGCCAGCAGCCCTGGGTCTCGGCGGGGATACACTGAAGCTTTCTTT
TRBV7-2	.	TRBJ2-7	.	15	CASSLSGTRTYEQYF	TGTGCCAGCAGCCTTTCCGGGACTCGGACCTACGAGCAGTACTTC
TRBV4-2	.	TRBJ1-2	.	14	CASSPPGRIYGYTF	TGTGCCAGCAGCCCCCCGGGACGGATCTATGGCTACACCTTC
TRBV12-3/TRBV12-4	.	TRBJ2-7	few	15	CASSPPDRFHDEQYF	TGTGCCAGCAGCCCTCCCGACAGGTTTCACGACGAGCAGTACTTC
TRBV7-3	.	TRBJ2-2	few	14	CASSLSVYGGELFF	TGTGCCAGCAGCTTGTCGGTTTATGGCGGGGAGCTGTTTTTT
TRBV12-3/TRBV12-4	TRBD2	TRBJ2-3	many	15	CASRVTSGSTDTQYF	TGTGCCAGCAGGGTTACTAGCGGGAGCACAGATACGCAGTATTTT
TRBV28	.	TRBJ2-5	.	14	CASSFRDGKETQYF	TGTGCCAGCAGTTTCAGGGACGGGAAAGAGACCCAGTACTTC
TRBV11-2	.	TRBJ2-5	few	14	CASSLGTPQETQYF	TGTGCCAGCAGCTTAGGGACCCCCCAAGAGACCCAGTACTTC
TRBV12-5	.	TRBJ2-3	.	15	CASGSATGLTDTQYF	TGTGCTAGTGGTAGCGCAACGGGACTCACAGATACGCAGTATTTT
TRBV4-3	.	TRBJ2-3	.	15	CASSQRNALADTQYF	TGCGCCAGCAGCCAACGTAACGCACTAGCAGATACGCAGTATTTT
TRBV2	.	TRBJ1-4	.	15	CASRREEGYNEKLFF	TGTGCCAGCCGCAGGGAGGAGGGATATAATGAAAAACTGTTTTTT
TRBV25-1	TRBD1	TRBJ2-5	.	12	CASSVHRGPLYF	TGTGCCAGCAGTGTGCACAGGGGGCCACTTTACTTC
TRBV6-1	TRBD2	TRBJ2-3	.	16	CASRTRAAGGRGTQYF	TGTGCCAGCAGGACCCGGGCAGCGGGAGGGAGGGGTACGCAGTATTTT
TRBV9	.	TRBJ2-2	.	15	CASSVSWPNTGELFF	TGTGCCAGCAGCGTTTCGTGGCCTAACACCGGGGAGCTGTTTTTT
TRBV12-3/TRBV12-4	.	TRBJ2-5	many	14	CASSLARVQETQYF	TGTGCCAGCAGTTTAGCCAGGGTACAAGAGACCCAGTACTTC
TRBV11-2	.	TRBJ1-3	.	16	CASSSRSVPSGNTIYF	TGTGCCAGCAGCTCACGATCCGTACCCTCTGGAAACACCATATATTTT
TRBV12-3/TRBV12-4	.	TRBJ2-1	many	19	CAFSFAVSFERNSYNEQFF	TGTGCCTTCAGTTTCGCCGTATCTTTTGAACGGAACTCCTACAATGAGCAGTTCTTC
TRBV12-3/TRBV12-4	.	TRBJ2-2	few	16	CASSLGRVGDTGELFF	TGTGCCAGCAGTTTAGGGCGGGTCGGGGACACCGGGGAGCTGTTTTTT
TRBV10-2	TRBD1	TRBJ2-5	few	16	CASRNHRGRLQETQYF	TGCGCCAGCAGGAACCACAGGGGACGTCTCCAAGAGACCCAGTACTTC
TRBV29-1	.	TRBJ2-5	.	13	CSVEGGGFETQYF	TGCAGCGTTGAAGGTGGGGGTTTCGAGACCCAGTACTTC
TRBV28	TRBD2	TRBJ2-7	.	14	CASSKAGDTYEQYF	TGTGCCAGCTCAAAAGCGGGAGATACCTACGAGCAGTACTTC
TRBV12-3/TRBV12-4	.	TRBJ1-1	few	19	CASSLKDLGLHYMNTEAFF	TGTGCCAGCAGTTTAAAGGATCTGGGTCTTCATTACATGAACACTGAAGCTTTCTTT
TRBV12-3/TRBV12-4	TRBD1	TRBJ1-5	few	20	CASSHHRGPLEGKSNQPQHF	TGTGCCAGCAGTCACCATAGGGGGCCACTAGAGGGGAAAAGCAATCAGCCCCAGCATTTT
TRBV20-1	TRBD2	TRBJ2-1	.	14	CSAPLAGVYNEQFF	TGCAGTGCTCCACTAGCGGGAGTCTACAATGAGCAGTTCTTC
TRBV5-1	.	TRBJ2-3	.	13	CASSIRTIDTQYF	TGCGCCAGCAGCATTCGGACGATAGATACGCAGTATTTT
TRBV20-1	.	TRBJ1-5	few	13	CSASDSRNQPQHF	TGCAGTGCTAGTGACAGCCGGAATCAGCCCCAGCATTTT
TRBV6-5	TRBD2	TRBJ2-7	.	17	CASSWTVSGDPGYEQYF	TGTGCCAGCAGTTGGACGGTTAGCGGGGACCCGGGCTACGAGCAGTACTTC
TRBV4-1	.	TRBJ2-3	.	15	CASSQGNHRTDTQYF	TGCGCCAGCAGCCAAGGGAACCACAGGACAGATACGCAGTATTTT
TRBV5-1	.	TRBJ2-1	many	14	CASSLNLDYNEQFF	TGCGCCAGCAGCTTGAACCTGGACTACAATGAGCAGTTCTTC
TRBV7-8	TRBD1	TRBJ2-7	few	12	CASSLGGQGLYF	TGTGCCAGCAGCTTAGGGGGACAGGGCCTGTACTTC
TRBV20-1	.	TRBJ1-2	few	13	CSASRGGKDGYTF	TGCAGTGCTAGCCGGGGCGGCAAAGATGGCTACACCTTC
TRBV4-1	.	TRBJ1-1	few	15	CASRPLGQARTEAFF	TGCGCCAGCAGACCCCTCGGGCAGGCCCGCACTGAAGCTTTCTTT
TRBV4-3	.	TRBJ2-7	many	16	CASSQDTRYGLYEQYF	TGCGCCAGCAGCCAAGACACCCGTTATGGCCTCTACGAGCAGTACTTC
TRBV29-1	.	TRBJ1-4	many	13	CSVITLRNEKLFF	TGCAGCGTGATTACGCTCCGTAATGAAAAACTGTTTTTT
TRBV28	.	TRBJ1-2	.	12	CASTGVLYGYTF	TGTGCCAGCACAGGGGTCCTCTATGGCTACACCTTC
TRBV12-3/TRBV12-4	TRBD1	TRBJ2-5	.	12	CASSLDRATQYF	TGTGCCAGCAGCCTTGACAGGGCGACCCAGTACTTC
TRBV28	TRBD2	TRBJ2-7	.	19	CASSLWPPRTSGSLYEQYF	TGTGCCAGCAGTTTATGGCCCCCCCGGACTAGCGGGAGTCTCTACGAGCAGTACTTC
TRBV18	.	TRBJ2-3	.	13	CASSPTEGDTQYF	TGTGCCAGCTCACCAACCGAAGGGGATACGCAGTATTTT
TRBV20-1	TRBD1	TRBJ2-2	many	15	CSARGTGTNTGELFF	TGCAGTGCTAGGGGGACAGGCACAAACACCGGGGAGCTGTTTTTT
TRBV12-3/TRBV12-4	TRBD2	TRBJ2-7	many	15	CASSFRLAGASLQYF	TGTGCCAGCAGTTTCCGACTAGCGGGGGCCTCGCTGCAGTACTTC
TRBV2	TRBD1	TRBJ1-1	.	14	CASSANPRGTEAFF	TGTGCCAGCAGTGCTAACCCCAGGGGGACTGAAGCTTTCTTT
TRBV30	.	TRBJ1-5	.	12	CAWKSANQPQHF	TGTGCCTGGAAATCGGCTAATCAGCCCCAGCATTTT
TRBV12-3/TRBV12-4	.	TRBJ2-1	.	15	CASSLGLYTPHEQFF	TGTGCCAGCAGTTTAGGGCTGTACACCCCCCATGAGCAGTTCTTC
TRBV6-2/TRBV6-3	.	TRBJ2-1	many	13	CASGIGPYNEQFF	TGTGCCAGCGGCATTGGACCCTACAATGAGCAGTTCTTC
TRBV30	.	TRBJ1-3	few	13	CASRTASGNTIYF	TGTGCCTCTAGAACTGCCTCTGGAAACACCATATATTTT
TRBV30	.	TRBJ2-5	.	12	CAWRQGPETQYF	TGTGCCTGGAGGCAGGGTCCCGAGACCCAGTACTTC
TRBV21-1	.	TRBJ2-4	.	15	CASSTSGTGKNIQYF	TGTGCCAGCAGCACCTCCGGGACGGGAAAAAACATTCAGTACTTC
TRBV2	.	TRBJ2-1	once	16	CASRVELGWRYNEQFF	TGTGCCAGCAGAGTTGAACTTGGGTGGAGGTACAATGAGCAGTTCTTC
TRBV7-3	TRBD1	TRBJ2-5	few	14	CASSPGTGPGTQYF	TGTGCCAGCAGCCCGGGGACAGGCCCGGGGACCCAGTACTTC
TRBV10-3	TRBD1	TRBJ2-7	few	15	CAISEPGQSSYEQYF	TGTGCCATCAGCGAACCGGGACAGAGCTCCTACGAGCAGTACTTC
TRBV11-2	TRBD2	TRBJ2-5	few	17	CASSSLAGVLGQETQYF	TGTGCCAGCAGCTCACTAGCGGGAGTCCTAGGACAAGAGACCCAGTACTTC
TRBV10-3	TRBD2	TRBJ2-5	many	14	CATGLAGYQETQYF	TGTGCCACCGGACTAGCGGGCTACCAAGAGACCCAGTACTTC
TRBV5-1	.	TRBJ2-7	many	13	CASSFGQYYEQYF	TGCGCCAGCAGCTTTGGGCAGTACTACGAGCAGTACTTC
TRBV29-1	TRBD1	TRBJ2-7	.	13	CSVAGTGVYEQYF	TGCAGCGTTGCCGGGACAGGGGTCTACGAGCAGTACTTC
TRBV7-9	.	TRBJ2-5	few	15	CASSPKTDGFETQYF	TGTGCCAGCAGCCCGAAGACAGATGGCTTCGAGACCCAGTACTTC
TRBV2	TRBD2	TRBJ2-7	few	14	CASSEKSGTYEQYF	TGTGCCAGCAGTGAAAAAAGCGGGACCTACGAGCAGTACTTC
TRBV28	.	TRBJ1-5	few	15	CASSRGPLWGQPQHF	TGTGCCAGCAGCCGTGGACCCCTCTGGGGTCAGCCCCAGCATTTT
TRBV18	TRBD1	TRBJ2-1	.	14	CASSPLSGTGVEFF	TGTGCCAGCTCACCACTATCCGGGACAGGGGTTGAGTTCTTC